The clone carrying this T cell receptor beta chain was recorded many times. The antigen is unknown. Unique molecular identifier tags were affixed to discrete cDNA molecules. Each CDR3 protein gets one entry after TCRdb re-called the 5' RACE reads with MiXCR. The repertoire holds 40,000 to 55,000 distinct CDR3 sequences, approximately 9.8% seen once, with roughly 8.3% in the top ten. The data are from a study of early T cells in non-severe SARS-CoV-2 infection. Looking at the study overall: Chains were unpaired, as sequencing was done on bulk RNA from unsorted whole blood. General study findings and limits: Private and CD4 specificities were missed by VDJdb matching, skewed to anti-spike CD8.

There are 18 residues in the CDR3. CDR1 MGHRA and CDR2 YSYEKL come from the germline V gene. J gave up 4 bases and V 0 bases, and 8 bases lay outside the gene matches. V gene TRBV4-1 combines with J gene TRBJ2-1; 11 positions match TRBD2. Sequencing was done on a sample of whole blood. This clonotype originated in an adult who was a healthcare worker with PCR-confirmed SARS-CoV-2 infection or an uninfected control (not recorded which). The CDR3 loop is CASSQDWGLAGGYNEQFF. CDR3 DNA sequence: TGCGCCAGCAGCCAAGATTGGGGGCTAGCGGGAGGATACAATGAGCAGTTCTTC.